A single sample is the source of the 11 T cell receptor beta chains below, sequenced in a study of T cell responses to AZD1222 COVID-19 vaccine. Here immunoSEQ multiplex PCR was the method, and the copy in TCRdb shows in-frame clones only, minus some. The repertoire includes 150,000 to 200,000 clones, about 90% of them detected once, and around 1.5% sits in the top ten. The sequences come from peripheral blood, collected on day 0 of AZD1222 vaccination. These TCRs come from an adult in good health.

This chain links TRBV3-1 (or the pseudogene TRBV3-2) with TRBJ1-1; tentatively, D is TRBD1 (5 bases). Trimming shortened V by 1 base and J by 6 bases, and 15 bases separated the two germline ends. Germline-derived CDR1 and CDR2 are LGHDT and YNNKEL (reference sequence). The CDR3 sequence is 15 residues long. CDR3 protein: CASSQAVRDGSEAFF. The CDR3 DNA is TGTGCCAGCAGCCAAGCAGTTAGGGACGGCTCTGAAGCTTTCTTT.

CDR3 in amino acids: CASRPDEAFF. As DNA, the CDR3 is TGTGCCAGCAGGCCAGATGAAGCTTTCTTT. V usage is TRBV7-2 and J usage is TRBJ1-1; the D is unclear. V was trimmed by 6 bases and J by 7 bases, leaving 6 bases between them. CDR1 is SGHTA, CDR2 FQGNSA, per germline. CDR3 length: 10 amino acids.

The chain carries TRBV2 and TRBJ1-4; D unclear. V was cut by 1 base and J by 4 bases, with 7 bases left in between. From germline, CDR1 is SNHLY and CDR2 FYNNEI. This CDR3 spans 14 amino acids. The CDR3 reads CASSEGRGNEKLFF. As DNA, the CDR3 is TGTGCCAGCAGTGAAGGACGGGGTAATGAAAAACTGTTTTTT.

The rearrangement uses TRBV13 and TRBJ2-1; D gene ambiguous. Germline V lookup: CDR1 PRHDT, CDR2 FYEKMQ (reference sequence). Trimming took off 5 bases at V and 6 bases at J, with 14 bases between the two ends. This CDR3 is built from 14 residues. DNA of the CDR3: TGTGCCAGCAGCGCCCCTGGGCCGACCAATGAGCAGTTCTTC. Encoded protein: CASSAPGPTNEQFF.

This chain joins TRBV3-1 (or the pseudogene TRBV3-2) and TRBJ2-3; D is unresolved. The CDR3 is 18 amino acids. V lost 2 bases, J lost 1 base, and 19 bases lay in between. Germline CDR1 reads LGHDT; CDR2 reads YNNKEL (reference sequence). DNA of the CDR3: TGTGCCAGCAGCCAAACGACTCTTCCACGGTCGGGCACAGATACGCAGTATTTT. Its protein is CASSQTTLPRSGTDTQYF.

This clone showed up just once. The chain employs TRBV5-1 and TRBJ2-7; 14 bases agree with TRBD2. The CDR3 runs to 13 residues. Germline V CDR1 and CDR2: SGHRS, YFSETQ. J was trimmed by 6 bases and V by 7 bases; bases with no gene match: 3. In DNA form, the CDR3 reads TGCGCCAGCCGTGGACTAGCGGGGGGCGAGCAGTACTTC. It translates to CASRGLAGGEQYF.

The gene calls are TRBV7-9 and TRBJ2-1; D call uncertain. The CDR3 is 13 amino acids. Deletions cut 1 base from V and 5 bases from J, with 6 bases between. The V gene's germline CDR1 is SEHNR and CDR2 FQNEAQ (reference sequence). This CDR3 is CASSLGQNNEQFF. In DNA, the CDR3 is TGTGCCAGCAGCTTAGGGCAGAACAATGAGCAGTTCTTC.

The V call is TRBV28, the J call TRBJ1-5, with TRBD1 matching over 8 bases. Germline V gene lookup returns CDR1 MDHEN and CDR2 SYDVKM. CDR3 length: 14 residues. V lost 5 bases to trimming and J lost 5 bases; unmatched junction nucleotides: 5. The CDR3 DNA reads as TGTGCCAGCAGTAGCAGGGGGCGCGATCAGCCCCAGCATTTT. Amino acid sequence: CASSSRGRDQPQHF.

CDR3 DNA: TGTGCCAGCAGTATGGATACAGGCGTCTATGGCTACACCTTC. This encodes CASSMDTGVYGYTF. This sequence joins TRBV28 and TRBJ1-2, with D perhaps TRBD1 (5 bases). The CDR3 extends over 14 amino acids. Germline CDR1 MDHEN, CDR2 SYDVKM. V was clipped by 5 bases and J by 4 bases, with 14 bases between them.

The V call is TRBV6-5, the J call TRBJ1-1, with TRBD1 as a possible D gene (6 bases). V was shortened by 7 bases and J by 3 bases, with 18 bases between the two germline ends. Germline V gene lookup returns CDR1 MNHEY and CDR2 SVGAGI. The CDR3 totals 15 residues. The CDR3 sequence is CASTYWGARYTEAFF. The CDR3 nucleotides are TGTGCCAGCACCTACTGGGGGGCGCGTTACACTGAAGCTTTCTTT.

This chain joins TRBV5-6 and TRBJ1-5; 7 bases align to TRBD1. The V gene's germline CDR1 is SGHDT and CDR2 YYEEEE. The CDR3 extends over 18 amino acids. The V and J ends lost 2 bases and 0 bases, in that order; junction bases with no gene match: 11. The CDR3 DNA sequence: TGTGCCAGCAGCTTATATCACTACAGGGGTTATAGCAATCAGCCCCAGCATTTT. This encodes CASSLYHYRGYSNQPQHF.